The source of this TCR beta chain is a study of blood T cell repertoires in COVID-19. Study overall: Acute and convalescent COVID-19 specimens originated in the United States, Italy and Spain.

The data were produced by immunoSEQ multiplex PCR, yet TCRdb's version contains in-frame clones alone and is incomplete. The sample has approximately 300,000 clones, about 87% seen once. Germline values: CDR1 SGHDN, CDR2 FVKESK. Trimming pared 4 bases from V and 2 bases from J, leaving 15 bases between. This CDR3 has 15 residues. This receptor was taken from a woman between 25 and 40 years old who had recovered from COVID-19. Sequencing input: PBMCs or T cells enriched from blood (not recorded which). The chain couples TRBV14 to TRBJ2-7; D possibly corresponds to TRBD2 (5 bases). In DNA, the CDR3 is TGTGCCAGCAGCCCTCATCCGCGAGGGCCCTACGAGCAGTACTTC. Translating it yields CASSPHPRGPYEQYF.